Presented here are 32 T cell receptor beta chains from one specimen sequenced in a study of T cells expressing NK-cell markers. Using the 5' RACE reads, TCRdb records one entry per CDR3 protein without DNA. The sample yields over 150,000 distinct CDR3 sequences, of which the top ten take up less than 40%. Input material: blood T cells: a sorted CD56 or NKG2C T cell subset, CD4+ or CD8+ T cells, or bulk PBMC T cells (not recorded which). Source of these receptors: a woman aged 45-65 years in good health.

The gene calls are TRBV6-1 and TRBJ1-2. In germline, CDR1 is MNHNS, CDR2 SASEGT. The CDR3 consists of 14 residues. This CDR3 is CASSERAAIYGYTF.

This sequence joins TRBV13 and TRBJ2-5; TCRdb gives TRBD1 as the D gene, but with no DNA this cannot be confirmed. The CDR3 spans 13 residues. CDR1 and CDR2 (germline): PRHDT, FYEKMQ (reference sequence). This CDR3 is CASSLDRAETQYF.

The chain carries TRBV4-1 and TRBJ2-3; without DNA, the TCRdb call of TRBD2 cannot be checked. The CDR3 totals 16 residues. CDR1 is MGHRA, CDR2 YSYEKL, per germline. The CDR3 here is CASSQDRVADTDTQYF.

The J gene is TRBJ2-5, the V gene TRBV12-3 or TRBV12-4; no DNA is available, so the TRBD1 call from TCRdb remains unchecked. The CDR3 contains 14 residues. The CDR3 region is CASSLEGARETQYF.

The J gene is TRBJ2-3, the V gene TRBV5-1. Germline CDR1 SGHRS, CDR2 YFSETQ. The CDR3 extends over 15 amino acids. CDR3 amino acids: CASSLGWQASDTQYF.

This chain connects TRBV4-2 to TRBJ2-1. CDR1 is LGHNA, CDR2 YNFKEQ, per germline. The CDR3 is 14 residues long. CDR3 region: CASSQADLADEQFF.

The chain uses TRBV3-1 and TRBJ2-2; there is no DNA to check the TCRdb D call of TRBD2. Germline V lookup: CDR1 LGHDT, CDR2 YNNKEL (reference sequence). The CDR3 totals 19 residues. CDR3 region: CASSQFRRLTLPHTGELFF.

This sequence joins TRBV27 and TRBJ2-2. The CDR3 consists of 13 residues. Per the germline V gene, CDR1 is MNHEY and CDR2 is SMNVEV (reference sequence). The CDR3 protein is CASRTLDIGELFF.

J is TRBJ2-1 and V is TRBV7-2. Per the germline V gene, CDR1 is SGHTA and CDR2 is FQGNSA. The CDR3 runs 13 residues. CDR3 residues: CASSLLSLHPAFF.

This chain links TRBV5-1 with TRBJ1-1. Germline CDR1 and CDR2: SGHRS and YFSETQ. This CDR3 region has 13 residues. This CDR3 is CASSWEGESEAFF.

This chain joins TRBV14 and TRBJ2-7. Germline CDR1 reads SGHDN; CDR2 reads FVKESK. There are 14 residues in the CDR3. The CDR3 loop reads CASSQQRKSYEQYF. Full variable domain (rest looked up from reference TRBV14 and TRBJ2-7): EAGVTQFPSHSVIEKGQTVTLRCDPISGHDNLYWYRRVMGKEIKFLLHFVKESKQDESGMPNNRFLAERTGGTYSTLKVQPAELEDSGVYFCASSQQRKSYEQYFGPGTRLTVT.

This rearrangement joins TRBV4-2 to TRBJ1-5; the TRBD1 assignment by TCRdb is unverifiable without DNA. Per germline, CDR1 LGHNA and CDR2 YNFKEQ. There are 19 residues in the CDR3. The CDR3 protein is CASSQDRTGPESHNQPQHF.

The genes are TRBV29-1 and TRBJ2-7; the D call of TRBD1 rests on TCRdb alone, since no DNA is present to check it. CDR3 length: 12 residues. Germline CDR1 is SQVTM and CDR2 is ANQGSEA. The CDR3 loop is CSGLTGTYEQYF.

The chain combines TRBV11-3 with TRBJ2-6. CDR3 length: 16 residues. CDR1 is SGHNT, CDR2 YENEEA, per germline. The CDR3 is CASSAVSVSGANVLTF.

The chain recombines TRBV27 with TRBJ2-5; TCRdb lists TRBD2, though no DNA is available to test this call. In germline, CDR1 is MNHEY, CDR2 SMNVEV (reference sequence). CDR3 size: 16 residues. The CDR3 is CASSTQREGPLETQYF.

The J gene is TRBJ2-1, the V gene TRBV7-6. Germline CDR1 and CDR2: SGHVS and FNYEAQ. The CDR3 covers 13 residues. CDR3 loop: CASSLELADEQFF.

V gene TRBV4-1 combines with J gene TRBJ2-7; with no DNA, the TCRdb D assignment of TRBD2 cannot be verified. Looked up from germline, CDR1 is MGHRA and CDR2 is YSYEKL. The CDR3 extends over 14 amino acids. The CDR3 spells CASSQLAGGLEQYF.

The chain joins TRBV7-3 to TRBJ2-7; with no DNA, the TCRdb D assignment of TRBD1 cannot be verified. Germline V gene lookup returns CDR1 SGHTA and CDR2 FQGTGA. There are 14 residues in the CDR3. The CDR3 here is CASSPGTGIPRQYF.

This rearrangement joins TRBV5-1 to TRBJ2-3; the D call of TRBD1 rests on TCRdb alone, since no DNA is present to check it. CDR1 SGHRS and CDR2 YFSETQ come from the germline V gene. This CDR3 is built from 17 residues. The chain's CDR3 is CASSLGVGTGRADTQYF.

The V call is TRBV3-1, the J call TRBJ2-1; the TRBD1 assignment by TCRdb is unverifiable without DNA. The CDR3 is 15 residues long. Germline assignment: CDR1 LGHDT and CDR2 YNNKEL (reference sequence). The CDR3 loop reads CASSPIGQASNEQFF.

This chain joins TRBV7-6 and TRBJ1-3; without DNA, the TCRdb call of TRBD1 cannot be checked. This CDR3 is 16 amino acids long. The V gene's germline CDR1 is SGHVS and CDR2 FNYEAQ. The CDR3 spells CASSLETGVSGNTIYF. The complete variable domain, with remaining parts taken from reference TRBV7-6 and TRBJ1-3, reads GAGVSQSPRYKVTKRGQDVALRCDPISGHVSLYWYRQALGQGPEFLTYFNYEAQQDKSGLPNDRFSAERPEGSISTLTIQRTEQRDSAMYRCASSLETGVSGNTIYFGEGSWLTVV.

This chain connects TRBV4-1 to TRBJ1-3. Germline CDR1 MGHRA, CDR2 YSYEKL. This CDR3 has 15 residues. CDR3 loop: CASSQTTVSGNTIYF.

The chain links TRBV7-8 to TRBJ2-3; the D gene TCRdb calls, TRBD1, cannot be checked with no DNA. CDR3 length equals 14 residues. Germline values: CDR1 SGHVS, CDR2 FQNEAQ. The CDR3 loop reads CASSWTGGVDTQYF.

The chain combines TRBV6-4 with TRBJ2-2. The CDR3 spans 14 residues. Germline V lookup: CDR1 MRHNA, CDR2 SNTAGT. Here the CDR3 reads CASSDSVHTGELFF.

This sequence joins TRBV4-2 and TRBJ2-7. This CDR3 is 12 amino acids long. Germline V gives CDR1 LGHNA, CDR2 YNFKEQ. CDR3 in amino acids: CASRGTTYEQYF.

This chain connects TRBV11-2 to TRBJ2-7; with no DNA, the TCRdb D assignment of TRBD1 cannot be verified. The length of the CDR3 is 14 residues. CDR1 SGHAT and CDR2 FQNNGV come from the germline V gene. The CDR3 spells CASSLGGDTYEQYF.

The CDR3 sequence: CASQRATGSTYEQYF. The V and J genes are TRBV2 and TRBJ2-7; TCRdb proposes TRBD1, but this gene call is untestable without DNA. Germline lookup yields CDR1 SNHLY and CDR2 FYNNEI. This CDR3 region has 15 residues.

CDR3 amino acids: CASSRPGTGTGANVLTF. The chain recombines TRBV5-1 with TRBJ2-6; TCRdb indicates TRBD1, and absent DNA this call remains unverified. CDR1 and CDR2 from the germline V gene are SGHRS and YFSETQ. The CDR3 runs to 17 residues.

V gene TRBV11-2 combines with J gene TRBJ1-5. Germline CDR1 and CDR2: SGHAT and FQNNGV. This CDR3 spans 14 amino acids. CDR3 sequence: CASFDKRANQPQHF.

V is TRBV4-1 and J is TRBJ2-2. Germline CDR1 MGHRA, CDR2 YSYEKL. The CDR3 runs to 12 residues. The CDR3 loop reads CASLDNTGELFF.

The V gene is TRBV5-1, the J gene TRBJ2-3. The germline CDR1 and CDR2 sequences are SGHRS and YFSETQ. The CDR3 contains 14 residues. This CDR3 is CASNVEMSTDTQYF.

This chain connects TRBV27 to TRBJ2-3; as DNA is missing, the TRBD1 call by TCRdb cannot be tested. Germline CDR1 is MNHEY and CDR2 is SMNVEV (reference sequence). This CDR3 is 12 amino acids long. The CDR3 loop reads CASSPGVSAQYF.